Listed below are T cell receptor beta chains from one sample, sequenced in a study of control samples from healthy donors and cancer patients. Produced via immunoSEQ multiplex PCR; TCRdb's table is partial and in-frame only. The sample lists roughly 400,000 clones; about 93% were seen once. Sequencing was performed on PBMCs. The receptors shown here come from a man in his forties or fifties with head and neck cancer. CDR3s include the opening cysteine and the closing phenylalanine or tryptophan. Clone size is stated in some rows and not others, as once, few, many or a class when expanded.

v_call: TRBV9
clone_size: once
j_call: TRBJ1-4
cdr3_length: 14
cdr3_aa: CASSGGQGYEKLFF

v_call: TRBV7-2
clone_size: -
j_call: TRBJ2-1
cdr3_length: 15
cdr3_aa: CASSLQLAEYNEQFF

v_call: TRBV7-3
clone_size: -
j_call: TRBJ2-1
cdr3_length: 14
cdr3_aa: CASSLSRTNNEQFF

v_call: TRBV28
clone_size: -
j_call: TRBJ1-2
cdr3_length: 14
cdr3_aa: CASSSSPLNYGYTF

v_call: TRBV5-1
clone_size: -
j_call: TRBJ2-7
cdr3_length: 17
cdr3_aa: CASKRTGLSLDTYEQYF

v_call: TRBV5-1
clone_size: once
j_call: TRBJ2-7
cdr3_length: 12
cdr3_aa: CASSPLSYEQYF

v_call: TRBV7-3
clone_size: -
j_call: TRBJ2-3
cdr3_length: 14
cdr3_aa: CASSLTGGVDTQYF

v_call: TRBV27
clone_size: -
j_call: TRBJ2-2
cdr3_length: 16
cdr3_aa: CTSSPRLAGEVGELFF

v_call: TRBV7-9
clone_size: few
j_call: TRBJ2-7
cdr3_length: 17
cdr3_aa: CASSSHGQGARSYEQYF

v_call: TRBV28
clone_size: -
j_call: TRBJ1-2
cdr3_length: 15
cdr3_aa: CASSLQTGGYYGYTF

v_call: TRBV4-1
clone_size: -
j_call: TRBJ1-3
cdr3_length: 15
cdr3_aa: CASSQDVAVGDTIYF

v_call: TRBV6-5
clone_size: -
j_call: TRBJ2-2
cdr3_length: 16
cdr3_aa: CASSYAYRGGTGELFF

v_call: TRBV5-5
clone_size: once
j_call: TRBJ1-1
cdr3_length: 13
cdr3_aa: CASSSVMDTEAFF

v_call: TRBV5-1
clone_size: -
j_call: TRBJ2-1
cdr3_length: 15
cdr3_aa: CASSLATGGIDEQFF

v_call: TRBV27
clone_size: once
j_call: TRBJ1-1
cdr3_length: 14
cdr3_aa: CASSLTGGNTEAFF

v_call: TRBV28
clone_size: -
j_call: TRBJ2-2
cdr3_length: 16
cdr3_aa: CASRSTGQGHTGELFF

v_call: TRBV7-9
clone_size: -
j_call: TRBJ1-1
cdr3_length: 14
cdr3_aa: CASSSQGAVSEAFF

v_call: TRBV4-3
clone_size: -
j_call: TRBJ1-3
cdr3_length: 16
cdr3_aa: CASSQETRVSGNTIYF

v_call: TRBV6-1
clone_size: -
j_call: TRBJ1-5
cdr3_length: 16
cdr3_aa: CASSAARTSGNQPQHF

v_call: TRBV28
clone_size: -
j_call: TRBJ2-7
cdr3_length: 19
cdr3_aa: CASTLPGGGSGSTPYEQYF

v_call: TRBV6-1
clone_size: -
j_call: TRBJ2-7
cdr3_length: 12
cdr3_aa: CASSELGYEQYF

v_call: TRBV19
clone_size: -
j_call: TRBJ1-5
cdr3_length: 16
cdr3_aa: CASSRPLDKPGQPQHF

v_call: TRBV19
clone_size: -
j_call: TRBJ2-2
cdr3_length: 14
cdr3_aa: CASSIDSGTGELFF

v_call: TRBV5-6
clone_size: few
j_call: TRBJ1-3
cdr3_length: 14
cdr3_aa: CASSPDRVENTIYF

v_call: TRBV7-8
clone_size: -
j_call: TRBJ2-2
cdr3_length: 15
cdr3_aa: CASSLAGGNTGELFF

v_call: TRBV10-1
clone_size: -
j_call: TRBJ2-2
cdr3_length: 12
cdr3_aa: CASSENTGELFF

v_call: TRBV18
clone_size: -
j_call: TRBJ2-3
cdr3_length: 16
cdr3_aa: CASSPMSGLVVDTQYF

v_call: TRBV28
clone_size: -
j_call: TRBJ1-2
cdr3_length: 16
cdr3_aa: CASSLLGRTVDYGYTF

v_call: TRBV27
clone_size: -
j_call: TRBJ1-1
cdr3_length: 16
cdr3_aa: CASSLRDSHYHTEAFF

v_call: TRBV19
clone_size: -
j_call: TRBJ2-7
cdr3_length: 15
cdr3_aa: CASSIGEFSDEEQYF

v_call: TRBV7-2
clone_size: -
j_call: TRBJ2-7
cdr3_length: 15
cdr3_aa: CASSLDGGNTYEQYF

v_call: TRBV5-6
clone_size: -
j_call: TRBJ1-3
cdr3_length: 13
cdr3_aa: CASSLGQGNTIYF

v_call: TRBV15
clone_size: -
j_call: TRBJ1-1
cdr3_length: 16
cdr3_aa: CATSREGPRRDTEAFF

v_call: TRBV7-9
clone_size: -
j_call: TRBJ2-2
cdr3_length: 15
cdr3_aa: CASSRGGGNTGELFF

v_call: TRBV15
clone_size: -
j_call: TRBJ2-7
cdr3_length: 13
cdr3_aa: CATSREGSYEQYF

v_call: TRBV2
clone_size: -
j_call: TRBJ2-5
cdr3_length: 17
cdr3_aa: CASSGTSGHLYQETQYF

v_call: TRBV5-1
clone_size: -
j_call: TRBJ1-1
cdr3_length: 17
cdr3_aa: CASSFTGGLPMNTEAFF

v_call: TRBV11-2
clone_size: -
j_call: TRBJ2-1
cdr3_length: 11
cdr3_aa: CASSLEVEQFF

v_call: TRBV4-1
clone_size: few
j_call: TRBJ1-4
cdr3_length: 13
cdr3_aa: CASRLDGNEKLFF

v_call: TRBV29-1
clone_size: -
j_call: TRBJ2-7
cdr3_length: 14
cdr3_aa: CSVAPSGRANEQYF

v_call: TRBV30
clone_size: -
j_call: TRBJ1-1
cdr3_length: 15
cdr3_aa: CAWSVSPQSNTEAFF

v_call: TRBV9
clone_size: -
j_call: TRBJ2-3
cdr3_length: 15
cdr3_aa: CASSVISEGTDTQYF

v_call: TRBV30
clone_size: -
j_call: TRBJ2-5
cdr3_length: 17
cdr3_aa: CAWSVGSSGGSLETQYF

v_call: TRBV28
clone_size: -
j_call: TRBJ1-5
cdr3_length: 16
cdr3_aa: CASSHRTGALNQPQHF

v_call: TRBV11-2
clone_size: -
j_call: TRBJ2-5
cdr3_length: 16
cdr3_aa: CASSFQAGGRLLTQYF

v_call: TRBV18
clone_size: -
j_call: TRBJ2-1
cdr3_length: 15
cdr3_aa: CASSPEGQVYNEQFF

v_call: TRBV4-1
clone_size: -
j_call: TRBJ1-1
cdr3_length: 15
cdr3_aa: CASSQVALINTEAFF

v_call: TRBV3-1/TRBV3-2
clone_size: -
j_call: TRBJ2-5
cdr3_length: 18
cdr3_aa: CASSLTGRNRGSQETQYF

v_call: TRBV5-1
clone_size: -
j_call: TRBJ2-1
cdr3_length: 16
cdr3_aa: CASSLVSGLGYNEQFF